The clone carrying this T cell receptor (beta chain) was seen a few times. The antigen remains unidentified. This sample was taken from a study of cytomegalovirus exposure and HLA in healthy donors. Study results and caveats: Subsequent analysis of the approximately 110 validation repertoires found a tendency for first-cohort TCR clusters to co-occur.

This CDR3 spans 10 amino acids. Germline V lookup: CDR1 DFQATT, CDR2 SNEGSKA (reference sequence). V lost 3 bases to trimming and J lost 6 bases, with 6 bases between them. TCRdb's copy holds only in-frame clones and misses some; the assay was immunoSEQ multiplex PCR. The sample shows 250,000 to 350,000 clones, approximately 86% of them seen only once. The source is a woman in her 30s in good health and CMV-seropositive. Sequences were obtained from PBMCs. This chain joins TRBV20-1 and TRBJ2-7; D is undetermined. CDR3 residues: CSASRGEQYF. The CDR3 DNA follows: TGCAGTGCTAGCCGCGGCGAGCAGTACTTC.